The sequence of this TCR beta chain was determined in a study of cytomegalovirus exposure and HLA in healthy donors. Study findings and constraints: Usually a TCR sequence was rare, but some public TCRs were found in many donors.

The germline gives CDR1 MNHEY, CDR2 SVGAGI. The CDR3 loop spans 13 amino acids. V dropped 2 bases and J dropped 2 bases, with 7 bases sitting between them. 13 Jbeta primers and 60 Vbeta primers were used for the PCR. Generated by immunoSEQ multiplex PCR, the TCRdb table keeps only in-frame clones and is missing some. The sample has around 71,000 clones; under 70% are singletons. Concerning this clone: The antigen is unknown.

The TCR comes from a man aged 25-45 years in good health and CMV-seropositive. The sample was PBMCs. The chain is built from TRBV6-5 and TRBJ2-7; D gene uncertain. CDR3 in amino acids: CASSYPGAYEQYF. The CDR3 DNA follows: TGTGCCAGCAGTTACCCCGGAGCCTACGAGCAGTACTTC.